This TCR beta chain was recovered during a study of blood T cell repertoires in COVID-19. Study-wide background: Sources were T cells, B-cell-depleted T cells, or PBMCs; the material itself was cDNA or gDNA.

Trimming removed 6 bases from V and 7 bases from J; junction bases left unmatched: 11. CDR1 is MNHEY and CDR2 is SVGEGT in the germline V gene. The CDR3 consists of 14 residues. Sequenced by immunoSEQ multiplex PCR; TCRdb stores in-frame clones only, minus some. The data show 180,000 or so clones, with 89% seen just once and around 0.77% held by the top ten. The sequence was collected from a woman younger than 30 who had recovered from COVID-19. The J gene is TRBJ1-2, the V gene TRBV6-2 or TRBV6-3, with 7 bases identical to TRBD1. What was sequenced was PBMCs or T cells enriched from blood (not recorded which). CDR3 loop: CASSSGTVIFGYTF. The CDR3 DNA sequence: TGTGCCAGCAGCTCCGGGACAGTGATATTTGGCTACACCTTC.